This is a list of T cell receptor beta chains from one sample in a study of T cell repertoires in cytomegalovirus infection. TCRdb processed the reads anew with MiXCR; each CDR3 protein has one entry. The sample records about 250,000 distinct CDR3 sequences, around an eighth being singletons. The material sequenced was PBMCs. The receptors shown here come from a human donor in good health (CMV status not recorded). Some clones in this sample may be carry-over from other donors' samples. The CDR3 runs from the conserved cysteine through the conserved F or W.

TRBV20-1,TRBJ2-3,CSARKGTTDTQYF
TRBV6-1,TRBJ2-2,CASREGQGFTGELFF
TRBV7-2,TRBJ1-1,CASSGGVGRNTEAFF
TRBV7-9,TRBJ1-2,CASSFGQNYGFTF
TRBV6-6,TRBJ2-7,CASSSPSGAYEQYF
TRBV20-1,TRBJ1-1,CSARLGGNMNTEAFF
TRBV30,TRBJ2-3,CAWSRSTDTQYF
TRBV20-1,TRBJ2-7,CSAGYSGSYEQYF
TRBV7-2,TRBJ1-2,CASSLTTARVLKGYTF
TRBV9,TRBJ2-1,CASSVDQLNEQFF
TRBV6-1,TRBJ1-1,CASTNTGGAKNTEAFF
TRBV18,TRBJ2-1,CASPLAGEPNEQFF
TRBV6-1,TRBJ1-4,CASRVRLDEKLFF
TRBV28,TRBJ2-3,CASSWRGPSTDTQYF
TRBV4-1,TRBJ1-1,CASSPRSGNTEAFF
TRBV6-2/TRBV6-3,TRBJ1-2,CASSRRGGGDGYTF
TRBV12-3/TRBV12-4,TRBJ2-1,CASSLAGRQVRNEQFF
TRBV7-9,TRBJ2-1,CASSPTMTSGVNNEQFF
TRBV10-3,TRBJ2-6,CAIRGLEGANVLTF
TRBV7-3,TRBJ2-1,CASSPIGGNNEQFF
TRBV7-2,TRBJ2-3,CASSPRGDTQYF
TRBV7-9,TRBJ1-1,CASSPIRDTEAFF
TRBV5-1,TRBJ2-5,CASSGLAEETQYF
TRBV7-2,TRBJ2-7,CASSPGGRSYEQYF
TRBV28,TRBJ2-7,CASSLMGRGISSYEQYF
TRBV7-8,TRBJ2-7,CASSSFRTASIEQYF